This is a list of T cell receptor beta chains from one sample in a study of radiotherapy plus CTLA-4 blockade in lung cancer. The repertoire was sequenced with immunoSEQ multiplex PCR; TCRdb's copy has only in-frame clones and lacks some. The profile covers approximately 80,000 clones, with roughly four fifths appearing a single time and approximately 0.81% taken by the ten largest. Specimen: peripheral blood, collected from a patient treated with radiotherapy plus ipilimumab. These receptors came from a human donor with non-small cell lung cancer who had stable disease on radiotherapy plus ipilimumab. Each CDR3 is given with its conserved first and last residue. The D gene is left open where the match is weak. Rows may omit the clone size; those that give it use once, few, many or a size class.

J: TRBJ1-3
size: -
length: 17
V: TRBV11-2
D: TRBD1
CDR3: CASSSWSQGVTGNTIYF
DNA: TGTGCCAGCAGCTCCTGGAGCCAGGGGGTAACTGGAAACACCATATATTTT

J: TRBJ2-3
size: -
length: 15
V: TRBV5-6
D: TRBD2
CDR3: CASSIAGAGTDTQYF
DNA: TGTGCCAGCAGCATAGCGGGAGCGGGCACAGATACGCAGTATTTT

J: TRBJ2-3
size: -
length: 16
V: TRBV6-5
D: -
CDR3: CASSYLRGGGTDTQYF
DNA: TGTGCCAGCAGTTACTTAAGGGGCGGGGGCACAGATACGCAGTATTTT

J: TRBJ2-2
size: few
length: 17
V: TRBV18
D: TRBD2
CDR3: CASSRLGRGRGTGELFF
DNA: TGTGCCAGCTCACGACTCGGGCGCGGGAGAGGCACCGGGGAGCTGTTTTTT

J: TRBJ1-5
size: -
length: 15
V: TRBV28
D: TRBD1
CDR3: CASTGDREEGQPQHF
DNA: TGTGCCAGCACCGGGGACAGGGAAGAGGGTCAGCCCCAGCATTTT

J: TRBJ1-4
size: few
length: 15
V: TRBV7-3
D: -
CDR3: CASSLTGKYNEKLFF
DNA: TGTGCCAGCAGCTTAACCGGGAAATATAATGAAAAACTGTTTTTT

J: TRBJ2-1
size: -
length: 12
V: TRBV7-8
D: -
CDR3: CASSHIRGEQFF
DNA: TGTGCCAGCAGCCATATTAGGGGTGAGCAGTTCTTC

J: TRBJ1-2
size: -
length: 13
V: TRBV29-1
D: -
CDR3: CSVEDQRNYGHTF
DNA: TGCAGCGTTGAAGATCAAAGGAACTATGGCCACACCTTC

J: TRBJ1-1
size: -
length: 13
V: TRBV5-1
D: -
CDR3: CASSLSGITEAFF
DNA: TGCGCCAGCAGCTTGTCAGGGATCACTGAAGCTTTCTTT

J: TRBJ2-4
size: -
length: 15
V: TRBV9
D: -
CDR3: CASSHPESGKNIQYF
DNA: TGTGCCAGCAGCCACCCGGAGTCAGGGAAAAACATTCAGTACTTC

J: TRBJ2-3
size: -
length: 11
V: TRBV20-1
D: -
CDR3: CSAAFTDTQYF
DNA: TGCAGTGCTGCATTCACAGATACGCAGTATTTT

J: TRBJ2-1
size: -
length: 16
V: TRBV4-1
D: TRBD2
CDR3: CASSQEGTSQRNEQFF
DNA: TGCGCCAGCAGCCAAGAAGGGACTAGTCAGAGAAATGAGCAGTTCTTC

J: TRBJ1-4
size: -
length: 13
V: TRBV2
D: -
CDR3: CASIRFPNEKLFF
DNA: TGTGCCAGCATCCGCTTCCCTAATGAAAAACTGTTTTTT

J: TRBJ2-2
size: -
length: 15
V: TRBV9
D: TRBD1
CDR3: CASSVEGQGTGELFF
DNA: TGTGCCAGCAGCGTAGAAGGACAGGGAACCGGGGAGCTGTTTTTT

J: TRBJ1-4
size: -
length: 15
V: TRBV2
D: -
CDR3: CASLRGALANEKLFF
DNA: TGTGCCAGCTTGCGAGGGGCGCTTGCTAATGAAAAACTGTTTTTT

J: TRBJ1-4
size: -
length: 15
V: TRBV5-4
D: -
CDR3: CASSSSRGTNEKLFF
DNA: TGTGCCAGCAGCTCCTCGCGGGGAACTAATGAAAAACTGTTTTTT

J: TRBJ1-1
size: once
length: 13
V: TRBV2
D: TRBD1
CDR3: CASSEGGQVLAFF
DNA: TGTGCCAGCAGTGAAGGGGGACAGGTCTTGGCTTTCTTT

J: TRBJ2-3
size: -
length: 16
V: TRBV7-6
D: TRBD1
CDR3: CASSLAGTGSADTQYF
DNA: TGTGCCAGCAGCTTAGCGGGGACAGGGAGCGCAGATACGCAGTATTTT

J: TRBJ2-5
size: -
length: 11
V: TRBV20-1
D: TRBD1
CDR3: CSGTGEETQYF
DNA: TGCAGTGGGACAGGGGAAGAGACCCAGTACTTC

J: TRBJ1-1
size: -
length: 15
V: TRBV5-1
D: -
CDR3: CASRTGSVVNTEAFF
DNA: TGCGCCAGCAGGACTGGGTCGGTGGTGAACACTGAAGCTTTCTTT

J: TRBJ2-3
size: -
length: 17
V: TRBV9
D: TRBD2
CDR3: CASSVYAGATGGDTQYF
DNA: TGTGCCAGCAGCGTATATGCGGGAGCCACGGGGGGGGATACGCAGTATTTT

J: TRBJ1-1
size: once
length: 16
V: TRBV5-1
D: -
CDR3: CASSLGPGEMNTEAFF
DNA: TGCGCCAGCAGCTTGGGCCCTGGAGAAATGAACACTGAAGCTTTCTTT

J: TRBJ2-1
size: -
length: 15
V: TRBV30
D: -
CDR3: CAWTRGASSYNEQFF
DNA: TGTGCCTGGACCCGGGGGGCGAGCTCCTACAATGAGCAGTTCTTC

J: TRBJ2-1
size: once
length: 14
V: TRBV5-1
D: -
CDR3: CASSLAGPRDEQLF
DNA: TGCGCCAGCAGCTTGGCGGGGCCCCGGGATGAGCAGCTCTTC

J: TRBJ2-4
size: -
length: 15
V: TRBV28
D: -
CDR3: CASRKAVVAKNIQYF
DNA: TGTGCCAGCAGGAAGGCGGTGGTAGCCAAAAACATTCAGTACTTC

J: TRBJ2-1
size: -
length: 15
V: TRBV15
D: TRBD2
CDR3: CATSRGTSGVREQFF
DNA: TGTGCCACCAGCAGGGGGACTAGCGGGGTACGGGAGCAGTTCTTC

J: TRBJ1-4
size: -
length: 15
V: TRBV5-1
D: -
CDR3: CASSLEGNSNEKLFF
DNA: TGCGCCAGCAGCTTGGAGGGAAATAGTAATGAAAAACTGTTTTTT

J: TRBJ2-7
size: -
length: 14
V: TRBV2
D: -
CDR3: CASSLRDASYEQYF
DNA: TGTGCCAGCAGTCTTCGGGACGCATCCTACGAGCAGTACTTC

J: TRBJ2-2
size: -
length: 14
V: TRBV7-8
D: -
CDR3: CASSLGTATGELFF
DNA: TGTGCCAGCAGCTTAGGGACCGCGACCGGGGAGCTGTTTTTT

J: TRBJ1-6
size: -
length: 14
V: TRBV18
D: TRBD1
CDR3: CASSQQGGSTPLHF
DNA: TGTGCCAGCTCCCAACAGGGGGGATCTACCCCCCTCCACTTT

J: TRBJ2-1
size: -
length: 11
V: TRBV6-5
D: -
CDR3: CASSYWGEQFF
DNA: TGTGCCAGCAGTTACTGGGGTGAGCAGTTCTTC

J: TRBJ1-1
size: -
length: 12
V: TRBV27
D: -
CDR3: CASRRGGTEAFF
DNA: TGTGCCAGCAGGAGGGGGGGCACTGAAGCTTTCTTT

J: TRBJ1-1
size: -
length: 15
V: TRBV7-9
D: -
CDR3: CASSLAWDASTEAFF
DNA: TGTGCCAGCAGCTTAGCATGGGACGCTTCCACTGAAGCTTTCTTT

J: TRBJ1-5
size: -
length: 13
V: TRBV6-4
D: TRBD1
CDR3: CASSEQGQQPQHF
DNA: TGTGCCAGCAGTGAACAGGGGCAACAGCCCCAGCATTTT

J: TRBJ2-7
size: -
length: 12
V: TRBV28
D: -
CDR3: CASRSTPYEQYF
DNA: TGTGCCAGCAGGAGTACCCCCTACGAGCAGTACTTC

J: TRBJ1-2
size: -
length: 14
V: TRBV4-2
D: -
CDR3: CASTPRSSNYGYTF
DNA: TGTGCCAGCACCCCCCGGAGTTCTAACTATGGCTACACCTTC

J: TRBJ2-7
size: few
length: 15
V: TRBV18
D: TRBD2
CDR3: CASSPPASGNYEQYF
DNA: TGTGCCAGCTCACCACCAGCTAGCGGGAACTACGAGCAGTACTTC

J: TRBJ2-7
size: -
length: 12
V: TRBV6-1
D: -
CDR3: CASSIRGGKQYF
DNA: TGTGCCAGCAGCATCAGGGGAGGGAAGCAGTACTTC

J: TRBJ1-3
size: -
length: 16
V: TRBV9
D: -
CDR3: CASSVAAANSGNTIYF
DNA: TGTGCCAGCAGCGTAGCGGCAGCCAACTCTGGAAACACCATATATTTT

J: TRBJ2-1
size: -
length: 13
V: TRBV6-5
D: -
CDR3: CASSPRGYNEQFF
DNA: TGTGCCAGCAGTCCGAGGGGTTACAATGAGCAGTTCTTC

J: TRBJ2-1
size: -
length: 14
V: TRBV5-8
D: -
CDR3: CASSFDLARNEQFF
DNA: TGTGCCAGCAGCTTTGATTTGGCCCGCAATGAGCAGTTCTTC

J: TRBJ2-3
size: -
length: 13
V: TRBV7-9
D: -
CDR3: CASRPDGGDTQYF
DNA: TGTGCCAGCAGGCCAGACGGGGGAGATACGCAGTATTTT

J: TRBJ2-7
size: few
length: 15
V: TRBV19
D: TRBD1
CDR3: CASRSGAGGSYEQYF
DNA: TGTGCCAGTCGGTCCGGGGCAGGGGGCTCCTACGAGCAGTACTTC

J: TRBJ2-7
size: -
length: 14
V: TRBV5-1
D: -
CDR3: CASSLGQGQYEQYF
DNA: TGCGCCAGCAGCTTAGGGCAGGGCCAATACGAGCAGTACTTC

J: TRBJ2-2
size: -
length: 14
V: TRBV5-1
D: -
CDR3: CASSSKTATGELFF
DNA: TGCGCCAGCAGCTCAAAGACAGCCACCGGGGAGCTGTTTTTT

J: TRBJ2-1
size: -
length: 17
V: TRBV11-3
D: TRBD2
CDR3: CASSLDGTSGRANEQFF
DNA: TGTGCCAGCAGCTTAGATGGTACTAGCGGGAGGGCCAATGAGCAGTTCTTC

J: TRBJ2-1
size: -
length: 14
V: TRBV6-1
D: -
CDR3: CASSDRGPYNEQFF
DNA: TGTGCCAGCAGTGATCGGGGGCCATACAATGAGCAGTTCTTC

J: TRBJ2-1
size: -
length: 16
V: TRBV5-4
D: TRBD2
CDR3: CASSLVSGRSTEEQFF
DNA: TGTGCCAGCAGCTTGGTTAGCGGGAGGTCGACGGAGGAGCAGTTCTTC

J: TRBJ2-5
size: once
length: 10
V: TRBV6-6
D: -
CDR3: CASSREAQYF
DNA: TGTGCCAGCAGCAGGGAGGCCCAGTACTTC

J: TRBJ2-2
size: -
length: 15
V: TRBV18
D: -
CDR3: CASSIDHTNTGELFF
DNA: TGTGCCAGCTCAATAGACCATACGAACACCGGGGAGCTGTTTTTT

J: TRBJ2-5
size: -
length: 13
V: TRBV4-1
D: -
CDR3: CASSQGGGKTQYF
DNA: TGCGCCAGCAGCCAAGGGGGGGGCAAGACCCAGTACTTC

J: TRBJ2-1
size: -
length: 15
V: TRBV5-1
D: TRBD2
CDR3: CASSLESGRYNEQFF
DNA: TGCGCCAGCAGCTTGGAGAGCGGGAGATACAATGAGCAGTTCTTC

J: TRBJ1-1
size: -
length: 14
V: TRBV9
D: -
CDR3: CASSATGLNTEAFF
DNA: TGTGCCAGCAGCGCGACAGGCCTGAACACTGAAGCTTTCTTT